This T cell receptor beta chain stems from a study of CD8+ T cells in alopecia areata. Isolated RNA was reverse transcribed into cDNA used as the sequencing template. Produced via immunoSEQ multiplex PCR; TCRdb's table is partial and in-frame only. The profile shows roughly 100,000 clones, 55% of them singletons. To note about this clone: The target antigen is unknown.

Study results and caveats: Among patients, TCR sharing was less clear than in mice, a difference possibly due in part to HLA diversity in the patient population.

A FACSAria was used to sort CD4+ and CD8+ T cells. These cells came from PBMCs. The V gene's germline CDR1 is MNHEY and CDR2 SVGAGI. The V end was cut by 5 bases, the J end by 4 bases, with 17 bases between. This CDR3 comprises 15 residues. Sequenced sample: CD4+ T cells sorted from blood. This chain connects TRBV6-5 to TRBJ1-2, with a possible D match to TRBD1 (6 bases). The sequence came from a human donor in good health. CDR3 coding DNA: TGTGCCAGCAGTCAAACAGGGAATTCGGCCTATGGCTACACCTTC. This codes for CASSQTGNSAYGYTF.